The 19 T cell receptor beta chains below were found in one sample sequenced in a study of T-cell reconstitution after alpha-beta-depleted transplantation in children. Construction of the TCRbeta library involved unique molecular identifiers. TCRdb itself ran the PCR reads through MiXCR, one entry per CDR3 protein. The sample holds approximately 420,000 distinct CDR3 sequences, 11% seen once. The input for sequencing was PBMCs from the stem cell graft donor, taken from the stem cell graft. The source of these receptors is a human donor who donated a stem cell graft to a child with acute myeloid leukemia.

The V and J genes are TRBV10-3 and TRBJ2-1, with D unclear. This CDR3 has 15 amino acids. The germline gives CDR1 ENHRY, CDR2 SYGVKD. Trimming stripped 4 bases from V and 4 bases from J, with 14 bases between. CDR3 amino acids: CAISGRTQIYNEQFF. The CDR3 bases are TGTGCCATCAGTGGGCGTACCCAAATATACAATGAGCAGTTCTTC.

This clonotype was recorded at least ten times. This chain joins TRBV4-3 and TRBJ2-1; TRBD2 is a possible D gene (5 bases). This CDR3 region has 14 residues. Trimming removed 0 bases at V and 7 bases at J, with 10 bases between. The germline gives CDR1 LGHNA, CDR2 YSLEER. The CDR3 is CASSQEKRRNEQFF. The CDR3 DNA follows: TGCGCCAGCAGCCAAGAGAAACGGAGGAATGAGCAGTTCTTC.

This clonotype has a handful of counts. As DNA, the CDR3 is TGTGCCAGCAGTCGATCCCCCACTAGCGGGAGGGTCTCCTACAATGAGCAGTTCTTC. This gives the protein CASSRSPTSGRVSYNEQFF. This sequence joins TRBV11-2 and TRBJ2-1, with 13 bases aligning to TRBD2. The CDR3 contains 19 residues. Per the germline V gene, CDR1 is SGHAT and CDR2 is FQNNGV. V lost 6 bases to trimming and J lost 0 bases; unmatched junction nucleotides: 11.

The chain employs TRBV20-1 and TRBJ2-5; possible D gene TRBD2, 5 bases. Trimming stripped 6 bases from V and 5 bases from J, with 13 bases between. The CDR3 is made up of 12 amino acids. Germline V gene data show CDR1 as DFQATT and CDR2 as SNEGSKA (reference sequence). CDR3 sequence: CSAEVQRETQYF. The DNA of the CDR3 is TGCAGTGCAGAAGTCCAGCGGGAGACCCAGTACTTC.

This clonotype was detected ten times or more. This chain connects TRBV11-2 to TRBJ2-3, with D unresolved. Trimming took 2 bases from V and 2 from J, leaving 8 bases between them. The CDR3 spans 14 residues. The germline V gene has CDR1 SGHAT and CDR2 FQNNGV. The CDR3 nucleotides are TGTGCCAGCAGCTTAAACAGATTCACAGATACGCAGTATTTT. Translated: CASSLNRFTDTQYF.

This clonotype has only a few counts. V gene TRBV5-1 combines with J gene TRBJ1-1; tentative D call: TRBD1 (6 bases). The CDR3 covers 16 residues. Germline CDR1 and CDR2: SGHRS and YFSETQ. The V and J ends lost 2 bases and 1 base respectively, with 15 bases between them. CDR3 amino acids: CASSFPGASTNTEAFF. The CDR3 DNA reads as TGCGCCAGCAGCTTTCCAGGGGCTTCTACGAACACTGAAGCTTTCTTT. Drawing the rest from reference TRBV5-1 and TRBJ1-1, the complete variable domain is KAGVTQTPRYLIKTRGQQVTLSCSPISGHRSVSWYQQTPGQGLQFLFEYFSETQRNKGNFPGRFSGRQFSNSRSEMNVSTLELGDSALYLCASSFPGASTNTEAFFGQGTRLTVV.

This clonotype was detected only a few times. The chain couples TRBV4-3 to TRBJ1-3; D remains ambiguous. The CDR3 covers 15 residues. CDR1 and CDR2 (germline): LGHNA, YSLEER. Trimming took 0 bases from V and 4 from J, leaving 10 bases between them. CDR3 bases: TGCGCCAGCAGCCAAGATGACTATGCCGGAAACACCATATATTTT. It encodes CASSQDDYAGNTIYF.

This clonotype has more than one count but fewer than ten. The J gene is TRBJ2-3, the V gene TRBV6-6; no reliable D call. This CDR3 is 12 amino acids long. With 6 bases removed from V and 5 bases from J, the gap between germline ends came to 9 bases. The V gene's germline CDR1 is MNHNY and CDR2 SVGAGI (reference sequence). The CDR3, as DNA: TGTGCCAGCAGCCCCCAAGAAGATACGCAGTATTTT. Translation: CASSPQEDTQYF.

This clonotype was seen only a few times. V and J are TRBV5-1 and TRBJ2-3; TRBD2 might be the D (7 bases). Trimming removed 2 bases at V and 0 bases at J, with 13 bases between. This CDR3 region has 16 residues. Germline V gene data show CDR1 as SGHRS and CDR2 as YFSETQ. The CDR3 loop reads CASSFRRGASTDTQYF. For the CDR3, the DNA is TGCGCCAGCAGCTTTCGACGGGGGGCTAGCACAGATACGCAGTATTTT.

There are a few counts of this clonotype. The chain combines TRBV15 with TRBJ2-7; the D is unclear. CDR1 and CDR2 from the germline V gene are LNHNV and YYDKDF (reference sequence). V was trimmed by 0 bases and J by 5 bases, leaving 11 bases between them. CDR3 length: 14 residues. The CDR3 loop is CATSRDLGRHEQYV. The CDR3 DNA reads as TGTGCCACCAGCAGAGATTTGGGTCGACACGAGCAGTACGTC.

This clonotype was detected a few times. The chain uses TRBV4-2 and TRBJ2-3, with 12 nucleotides matching TRBD2. The V and J ends lost 3 bases and 7 bases, in that order; junction bases with no gene match: 8. This CDR3 region has 16 residues. Germline lookup yields CDR1 LGHNA and CDR2 YNFKEQ. For the CDR3, the DNA is TGTGCCAGCAGCCAGGGAATGGGACTAGCGGGCCATACGCAGTATTTT. This translates into CASSQGMGLAGHTQYF.

This clonotype was observed a handful of times. The chain carries TRBV7-8 and TRBJ2-7; 7 bases fit TRBD1. This CDR3 region has 15 residues. Germline V gene lookup returns CDR1 SGHVS and CDR2 FQNEAQ. V shed 4 bases, J shed 3 bases, and the junction held 9 bases outside the gene matches. The CDR3 loop is CASSSRRDRSYEQYF. The CDR3 bases are TGTGCCAGCAGCTCCCGCCGGGACAGAAGCTACGAGCAGTACTTC.

CDR3 sequence reads: CATSSSFLAGSNTGELFF. CDR3 DNA sequence: TGTGCCACTTCCAGCTCGTTCCTAGCGGGATCGAACACCGGGGAGCTGTTTTTT. The chain links TRBV4-2 to TRBJ2-2, with TRBD2 matching 9 bases. Trimming took 10 bases from V and 0 from J; bases not matched to a gene: 15. This CDR3 has 18 residues. From germline, CDR1 is LGHNA and CDR2 YNFKEQ.

V and J are TRBV29-1 and TRBJ2-5; D may correspond to TRBD1 or TRBD2 (5 bases each). Germline-derived CDR1 and CDR2 are SQVTM and ANQGSEA. V was cut by 6 bases and J by 0 bases, with 23 bases left in between. The CDR3 totals 17 residues. CDR3 sequence: CSVLDSRGLWYQETQYF. CDR3 DNA sequence: TGCAGCGTACTAGATTCTCGGGGCCTTTGGTACCAAGAGACCCAGTACTTC.

This chain uses TRBV3-1 with TRBJ1-4, with a possible D match to TRBD1 (5 bases). The V gene's germline CDR1 is LGHDT and CDR2 YNNKEL (reference sequence). The CDR3 covers 16 residues. V was trimmed by 0 bases and J by 5 bases, leaving 13 bases between them. CDR3 DNA sequence: TGTGCCAGCAGCCAAGATGCGGGGGGAAACAATGAAAAACTGTTTTTT. Encoded protein: CASSQDAGGNNEKLFF. The variable domain in full, with the rest retrieved from reference TRBV3-1 and TRBJ1-4, is DTAVSQTPKYLVTQMGNDKSIKCEQNLGHDTMYWYKQDSKKFLKIMFSYNNKELIINETVPNRFSPKSPDKAHLNLHINSLELGDSAVYFCASSQDAGGNNEKLFFGSGTQLSVL.

In this sample, this clonotype turned up a few times. V and J are TRBV5-1 and TRBJ2-3, with D tentatively TRBD1 (5 bases). Trimming shortened V by 7 bases and J by 0 bases, and 15 bases separated the two germline ends. Germline V gene lookup returns CDR1 SGHRS and CDR2 YFSETQ. CDR3 size: 15 residues. In nucleotides, the CDR3 is TGCGCCAGCCATTTGAGCCAGGGAAGCACAGATACGCAGTATTTT. It translates to CASHLSQGSTDTQYF. The full variable domain, with the rest looked up from reference TRBV5-1 and TRBJ2-3, is KAGVTQTPRYLIKTRGQQVTLSCSPISGHRSVSWYQQTPGQGLQFLFEYFSETQRNKGNFPGRFSGRQFSNSRSEMNVSTLELGDSALYLCASHLSQGSTDTQYFGPGTRLTVL.

This clonotype was recorded many times. The V and J genes are TRBV7-4 and TRBJ2-7, with D possibly called TRBD1 or TRBD2 (5 bases each). Germline V CDR1 and CDR2: SGHVT, SQSDAQ. This CDR3 contains 18 residues. V was trimmed by 2 bases and J by 3 bases, leaving 23 bases between them. This CDR3 is CASSLSISSRELFYEQYV. CDR3 nucleotides: TGTGCCAGCAGCTTATCGATTTCGAGCAGGGAGCTTTTCTACGAGCAGTACGTC.

In its sample, this clonotype was seen many times. V usage is TRBV20-1 and J usage is TRBJ2-1, with 9 bases lining up with TRBD2. Per the germline V gene, CDR1 is DFQATT and CDR2 is SNEGSKA (reference sequence). J was trimmed by 4 bases and V by 0 bases; bases with no gene match: 4. The CDR3 runs 15 residues. CDR3 nucleotides: TGCAGTGCTAGAGATCTAGCGGGACGTTACAATGAGCAGTTCTTC. Its translation: CSARDLAGRYNEQFF.

The V and J genes are TRBV7-2 and TRBJ1-5, with a possible D match to TRBD1 (6 bases). The length of the CDR3 is 13 residues. In germline, CDR1 is SGHTA, CDR2 FQGNSA. Trimming pared 1 base from V and 7 bases from J, leaving 8 bases between. CDR3 in DNA: TGTGCCAGCAGCTTAGACAGGGTACAGCCCCAGCATTTT. Translating gives CASSLDRVQPQHF.